The 17 T cell receptor beta chains reported below all come from one sample, sequenced in a study of human thymus T cells. Surgeons resected thymus tissue during corrective heart surgery. The data were produced by immunoSEQ multiplex PCR, yet TCRdb's version contains in-frame clones alone and is incomplete. The sample shows approximately 71,000 clones, roughly 96% of them seen only once. What was sequenced was thymus tissue. The receptors shown here come from a girl under three years old with a congenital heart defect but otherwise immunologically healthy.

The chain employs TRBV9 and TRBJ1-2; no reliable D call. Trimming removed 3 bases from V and 0 bases from J, with 12 bases in between. This CDR3 has 15 amino acids. CDR1 SGDLS and CDR2 YYNGEE come from the germline V gene. CDR3 residues: CASSARTEANYGYTF. CDR3 coding DNA: TGTGCCAGCAGCGCCAGGACGGAAGCTAACTATGGCTACACCTTC.

The chain uses TRBV27 and TRBJ1-2; tentative D call: TRBD1 (6 bases). The CDR3 is made up of 13 amino acids. The germline V gene encodes CDR1 MNHEY and CDR2 SMNVEV (reference sequence). The V end was cut by 7 bases, the J end by 6 bases, with 15 bases between. The CDR3 region has the DNA TGTGCCAGCACCGGGACTACAGGGAATGGCTACACCTTC. Amino acid sequence: CASTGTTGNGYTF.

The V and J genes are TRBV7-2 and TRBJ1-5; TRBD1 matches 8 bases. Germline V gene data show CDR1 as SGHTA and CDR2 as FQGNSA. The CDR3 has 16 residues. V shed 1 base and J 4 bases; nucleotides not matched to a gene: 6. The CDR3: CASSLVHQGANQPQHF. The CDR3 DNA reads as TGTGCCAGCAGCTTAGTGCATCAGGGGGCAAATCAGCCCCAGCATTTT.

This sequence joins TRBV27 and TRBJ2-5; 8 nucleotides match TRBD1. The CDR3 consists of 16 residues. Trimming removed 4 bases from V and 5 bases from J; junction bases left unmatched: 12. The germline CDR1 and CDR2 sequences are MNHEY and SMNVEV (reference sequence). The CDR3: CASSSPDRAGKETQYF. The CDR3 region has the DNA TGTGCCAGCAGTTCCCCGGACAGGGCGGGCAAGGAGACCCAGTACTTC.

This sequence joins TRBV5-6 and TRBJ1-1, with 8 bases aligning to TRBD1. Germline V lookup: CDR1 SGHDT, CDR2 YYEEEE. The CDR3 runs 13 residues. V was clipped by 3 bases and J by 5 bases; unmatched bases: 3. DNA for the CDR3: TGTGCCAGCAGCTGGACAGGGAGGACTGAAGCTTTCTTT. Translated: CASSWTGRTEAFF.

This clone was seen just once. V gene TRBV6-5 combines with J gene TRBJ1-4; D may be TRBD1 (6 bases). The V gene lost 8 bases and the J gene lost 11 bases, with 21 bases spanning the gap. This CDR3 is built from 14 residues. Per germline, CDR1 MNHEY and CDR2 SVGAGI. The CDR3 bases are TGTGCCAGCCCCCCGGGGCAGGGGCTCCGGAAACTGTTTTTT. Translation gives CASPPGQGLRKLFF.

CDR3 bases: TGTGCCAGCAGTCCATTACAGGGTGGAGAGACCCAGTACTTC. Protein product: CASSPLQGGETQYF. The chain joins TRBV28 to TRBJ2-5; a possible D gene is TRBD1 (6 bases). Germline V gene data show CDR1 as MDHEN and CDR2 as SYDVKM. Deletions cut 5 bases from V and 4 bases from J, with 14 bases between. This CDR3 is 14 amino acids long. The variable domain in full, with the rest retrieved from reference TRBV28 and TRBJ2-5, is DVKVTQSSRYLVKRTGEKVFLECVQDMDHENMFWYRQDPGLGLRLIYFSYDVKMKEKGDIPEGYSVSREKKERFSLILESASTNQTSMYLCASSPLQGGETQYFGPGTRLLVL.

The CDR3 bases are TGCGCCAGCAGACCCGGGACCGACTATGGCTACACCTTC. Protein sequence: CASRPGTDYGYTF. This chain connects TRBV5-1 to TRBJ1-2, with a weak D call TRBD1 (5 bases). CDR1 is SGHRS, CDR2 YFSETQ, per germline. The V end was cut by 5 bases, the J end by 3 bases, with 11 bases between. There are 13 residues in the CDR3.

The chain uses TRBV5-1 and TRBJ1-1; 7 nucleotides match TRBD1. Germline CDR1 SGHRS, CDR2 YFSETQ. V was clipped by 2 bases and J by 0 bases; unmatched bases: 10. The CDR3 extends over 17 amino acids. The CDR3 DNA follows: TGCGCCAGCAGCTTTAGACAGGGTGGGTCTATGAACACTGAAGCTTTCTTT. This translates into CASSFRQGGSMNTEAFF.

The chain recombines TRBV19 with TRBJ2-2; 7 bases match TRBD2. The CDR3 length is 15 residues. Unmatched junction bases numbered 6, after V lost 3 bases and J lost 5 bases. Germline-derived CDR1 and CDR2 are LNHDA and SQIVND (reference sequence). The CDR3 sequence is CASSMGEGQTGELFF. CDR3 DNA sequence: TGTGCCAGTAGTATGGGGGAGGGGCAAACCGGGGAGCTGTTTTTT. The full variable domain, in which reference TRBV19 and TRBJ2-2 provide the parts outside the CDR3, is DGGITQSPKYLFRKEGQNVTLSCEQNLNHDAMYWYRQDPGQGLRLIYYSQIVNDFQKGDIAEGYSVSREKKESFPLTVTSAQKNPTAFYLCASSMGEGQTGELFFGEGSRLTVL.

About this clone: The junction and the germline gene differ at one end; a read error may be behind it. The CDR3 is CASRDRDTGNF. The CDR3 nucleotides are TGTGCCAGCAGGGACCGGGACACCGGAAACTTC. The V and J genes are TRBV2 and TRBJ2-7, with D perhaps TRBD1 (6 bases). The CDR3 consists of 11 residues. Looked up from germline, CDR1 is SNHLY and CDR2 is FYNNEI.

This chain uses TRBV28 with TRBJ1-2; D gene unclear. There are 16 residues in the CDR3. Germline V gives CDR1 MDHEN, CDR2 SYDVKM. The germline V and J ends were trimmed by 6 bases and 7 bases, with 24 bases remaining between them. CDR3 sequence reads: CASSPPGPRSVGGYTF. DNA for the CDR3: TGTGCCAGCAGCCCCCCCGGGCCCCGCTCTGTGGGTGGCTACACCTTC.

This sequence joins TRBV10-3 and TRBJ2-7; 10 positions match TRBD1. CDR1 and CDR2 (germline): ENHRY, SYGVKD. The V gene end was trimmed by 6 bases and the J gene end by 3 bases; junction bases not matched to a gene: 8. The CDR3 totals 15 residues. This CDR3 reads CAISVTGGDVYEQYF. The CDR3 region has the DNA TGTGCCATCAGCGTGACAGGGGGCGATGTCTACGAGCAGTACTTC.

The V gene is TRBV27, the J gene TRBJ1-1; no clear D gene. Trimming cost V 5 bases and J 1 base, with 26 bases left between them. This CDR3 has 19 residues. CDR1 is MNHEY and CDR2 is SMNVEV in the germline V gene (reference sequence). The CDR3 here is CASSHSSGLTGIKNTEAFF. The CDR3 bases are TGTGCCAGCAGTCATTCTTCGGGTCTCACGGGTATCAAGAACACTGAAGCTTTCTTT.

The chain recombines TRBV5-3 with TRBJ1-1; 12 nucleotides align to TRBD1. TRBV5-3 is flagged as an ORF with uncertain function. The CDR3 length is 15 residues. J lost 1 base, V lost 8 bases, and 6 bases had no gene match. CDR3: CASRGQGAKNTEAFF. In nucleotides, the CDR3 is TGTGCCAGCAGGGGACAGGGGGCGAAGAACACTGAAGCTTTCTTT.

The chain employs TRBV6-6 and TRBJ2-7; 7 positions agree with TRBD1. The CDR3 consists of 14 residues. J was trimmed by 5 bases and V by 4 bases; bases with no gene match: 8. The germline V gene encodes CDR1 MNHNY and CDR2 SVGAGI (reference sequence). The CDR3 is CASSLQGSGNEQYF. The CDR3 region has the DNA TGTGCCAGCAGTTTACAGGGGAGTGGCAACGAGCAGTACTTC.

The chain carries TRBV7-3 and TRBJ2-5; possibly TRBD1 or TRBD2 for D (5 bases each). The CDR3 runs to 15 residues. With 1 base removed from V and 3 bases from J, the gap between germline ends came to 12 bases. CDR1 SGHTA and CDR2 FQGTGA come from the germline V gene. CDR3 nucleotide sequence: TGTGCCAGCAGCTTAAGAGGGACCATGAAAGAGACCCAGTACTTC. Translated: CASSLRGTMKETQYF.